Listed below are T cell receptor beta chains from one sample, sequenced in a study of OX40 agonist ivuxolimab in advanced cancers. The method was immunoSEQ multiplex PCR; TCRdb's version includes in-frame clones alone and lacks a portion of them. The top ten hold about 15% of the sample, which has about 25,000 clones, 65% to 90% seen once. The sequenced sample was CD4+ or CD8+ T cells sorted from blood, obtained in a trial of the OX40 agonist ivuxolimab. The origin of the receptors is an adult with an advanced solid tumor such as melanoma, head and neck, liver or kidney cancer. Both conserved end residues are part of each CDR3. Each record gives: CDR3 protein, V gene, clone size, J gene. Part of the rows lack a size; the others show once, few, many or a class for expanded clones.

cdr3_aa: CASSHEPTGTYGDNEQYF; v_call: TRBV4-1; clone_size: .; j_call: TRBJ2-7
cdr3_aa: CASSYRRGRADTQYF; v_call: TRBV6-5; clone_size: .; j_call: TRBJ2-3
cdr3_aa: CASSQSLPRTGHLKDEQYF; v_call: TRBV14; clone_size: .; j_call: TRBJ2-7
cdr3_aa: CAISDRDSLSYEQYF; v_call: TRBV10-3; clone_size: .; j_call: TRBJ2-7
cdr3_aa: CASSVGTSYNEQFF; v_call: TRBV9; clone_size: .; j_call: TRBJ2-1
cdr3_aa: CASSWSGTGENYGYTF; v_call: TRBV5-6; clone_size: .; j_call: TRBJ1-2
cdr3_aa: CASSLEGIGGSYEQYF; v_call: TRBV7-9; clone_size: .; j_call: TRBJ2-7
cdr3_aa: CASSWPGTEFYNEQFF; v_call: TRBV5-5; clone_size: .; j_call: TRBJ2-1
cdr3_aa: CASSLKGTPYGYTF; v_call: TRBV7-2; clone_size: .; j_call: TRBJ1-2
cdr3_aa: CASSGTRSGGTGTQYF; v_call: TRBV9; clone_size: .; j_call: TRBJ2-5
cdr3_aa: CASSSGTGSSYEQYF; v_call: TRBV7-9; clone_size: .; j_call: TRBJ2-7
cdr3_aa: CASSFIAGPSSEQYF; v_call: TRBV7-9; clone_size: .; j_call: TRBJ2-7
cdr3_aa: CASSPASGPTDTQYF; v_call: TRBV6-5; clone_size: .; j_call: TRBJ2-3
cdr3_aa: CASTLGVGQVDEQFF; v_call: TRBV7-9; clone_size: .; j_call: TRBJ2-1
cdr3_aa: CASRTQGDTQYF; v_call: TRBV28; clone_size: .; j_call: TRBJ2-3
cdr3_aa: CATSRVTGHQPQHF; v_call: TRBV15; clone_size: once; j_call: TRBJ1-5
cdr3_aa: CASSLAGTNEQYF; v_call: TRBV5-1; clone_size: .; j_call: TRBJ2-7
cdr3_aa: CASSPRQGAFRTEAFF; v_call: TRBV7-8; clone_size: .; j_call: TRBJ1-1
cdr3_aa: CASSQDIRTGELFF; v_call: TRBV4-1; clone_size: .; j_call: TRBJ2-2
cdr3_aa: CATSRVRGRQGKNTGELFF; v_call: TRBV15; clone_size: medium-sized; j_call: TRBJ2-2
cdr3_aa: CSVAAKKSSGNTIYF; v_call: TRBV29-1; clone_size: .; j_call: TRBJ1-3
cdr3_aa: CSVQGTGSGNTIYF; v_call: TRBV29-1; clone_size: .; j_call: TRBJ1-3
cdr3_aa: CASRITGQSANYGYTF; v_call: TRBV2; clone_size: .; j_call: TRBJ1-2
cdr3_aa: CASSLGAGGRYEQYF; v_call: TRBV5-6; clone_size: .; j_call: TRBJ2-7
cdr3_aa: CASTTDSLSSGNTIYF; v_call: TRBV28; clone_size: .; j_call: TRBJ1-3
cdr3_aa: CASFRQNEQFF; v_call: TRBV5-1; clone_size: once; j_call: TRBJ2-1
cdr3_aa: CASSLPANTEAFF; v_call: TRBV7-9; clone_size: .; j_call: TRBJ1-1
cdr3_aa: CASSPGVNYGYTF; v_call: TRBV4-1; clone_size: .; j_call: TRBJ1-2
cdr3_aa: CASSLGLGTEAFF; v_call: TRBV25-1; clone_size: medium-sized; j_call: TRBJ1-1
cdr3_aa: CASILGTYEQYF; v_call: TRBV2; clone_size: .; j_call: TRBJ2-7
cdr3_aa: CASRTGHKAYF; v_call: TRBV7-9; clone_size: .; j_call: TRBJ1-3
cdr3_aa: CASSLWGSYNTIYF; v_call: TRBV13; clone_size: .; j_call: TRBJ1-3
cdr3_aa: CASGRLEGGTDTQYF; v_call: TRBV4-1; clone_size: once; j_call: TRBJ2-3
cdr3_aa: CASRNEREGVFNNEQFF; v_call: TRBV5-6; clone_size: few; j_call: TRBJ2-1
cdr3_aa: CASSPLRELGEGSPLHF; v_call: TRBV7-2; clone_size: few; j_call: TRBJ1-6
cdr3_aa: CASSEWGAGRNYNEQFF; v_call: TRBV25-1; clone_size: .; j_call: TRBJ2-1